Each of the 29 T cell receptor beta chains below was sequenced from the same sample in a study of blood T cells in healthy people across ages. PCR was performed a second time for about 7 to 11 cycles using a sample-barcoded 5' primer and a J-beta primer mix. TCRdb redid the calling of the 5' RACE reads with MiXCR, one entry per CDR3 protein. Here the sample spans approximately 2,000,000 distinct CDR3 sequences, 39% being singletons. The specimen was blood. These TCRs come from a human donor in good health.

The CDR3 nucleotides are TGTGCCAGCAGCCAACTGGACAGGGGAGGCTCAGATACGCAGTATTTT. As protein: CASSQLDRGGSDTQYF. V is TRBV3-1 and J is TRBJ2-3; TRBD1 agrees at 9 bases. Trimming took 2 bases from V and 4 from J; bases not matched to a gene: 7. The CDR3 loop spans 16 amino acids. Looked up from germline, CDR1 is LGHDT and CDR2 is YNNKEL (reference sequence).

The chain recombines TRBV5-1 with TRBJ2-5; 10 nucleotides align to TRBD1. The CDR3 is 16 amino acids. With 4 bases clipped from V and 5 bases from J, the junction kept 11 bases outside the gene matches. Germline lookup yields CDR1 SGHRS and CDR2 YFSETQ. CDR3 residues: CASSRIPGQGMETQYF. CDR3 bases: TGCGCCAGCAGCCGTATACCGGGACAGGGGATGGAGACCCAGTACTTC. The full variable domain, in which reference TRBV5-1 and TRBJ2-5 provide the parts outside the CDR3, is KAGVTQTPRYLIKTRGQQVTLSCSPISGHRSVSWYQQTPGQGLQFLFEYFSETQRNKGNFPGRFSGRQFSNSRSEMNVSTLELGDSALYLCASSRIPGQGMETQYFGPGTRLLVL.

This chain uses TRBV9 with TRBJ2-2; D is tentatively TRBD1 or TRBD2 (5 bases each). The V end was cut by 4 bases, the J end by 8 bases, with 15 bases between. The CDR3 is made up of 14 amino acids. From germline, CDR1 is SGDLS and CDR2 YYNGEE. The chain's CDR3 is CASSLPQGPGELFF. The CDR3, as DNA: TGTGCCAGCAGCTTACCCCAGGGACCTGGGGAGCTGTTTTTT.

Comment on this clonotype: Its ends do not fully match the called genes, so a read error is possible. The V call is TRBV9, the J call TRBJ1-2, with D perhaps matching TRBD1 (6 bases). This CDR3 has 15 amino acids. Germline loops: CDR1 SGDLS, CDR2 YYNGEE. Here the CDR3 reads CVSSPRGAGTYGYTF. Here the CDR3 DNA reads TGTGTCAGCAGCCCCCGGGGGGCCGGTACCTATGGCTACACCTTC.

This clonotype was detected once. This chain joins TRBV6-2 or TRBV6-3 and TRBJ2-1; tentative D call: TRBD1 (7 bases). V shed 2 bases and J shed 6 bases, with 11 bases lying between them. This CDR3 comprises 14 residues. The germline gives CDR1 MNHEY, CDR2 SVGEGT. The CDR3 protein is CASSYGGTVNEQFF. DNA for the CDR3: TGTGCCAGCAGTTACGGCGGGACAGTCAATGAGCAGTTCTTC.

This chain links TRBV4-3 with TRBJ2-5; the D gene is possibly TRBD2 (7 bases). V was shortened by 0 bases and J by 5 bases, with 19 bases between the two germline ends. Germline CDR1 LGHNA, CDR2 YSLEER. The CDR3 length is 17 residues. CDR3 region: CASSQDVLGGARETQYF. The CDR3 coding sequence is TGCGCCAGCAGCCAAGATGTTTTAGGGGGGGCGCGGGAGACCCAGTACTTC.

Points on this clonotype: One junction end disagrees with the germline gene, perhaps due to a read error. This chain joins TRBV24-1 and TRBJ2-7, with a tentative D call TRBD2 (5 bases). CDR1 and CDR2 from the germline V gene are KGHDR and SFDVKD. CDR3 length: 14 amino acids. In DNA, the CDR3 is TGTGCCACCAGTGATCCGACGGACTCCTACGGGCAGTACTTC. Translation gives CATSDPTDSYGQYF.

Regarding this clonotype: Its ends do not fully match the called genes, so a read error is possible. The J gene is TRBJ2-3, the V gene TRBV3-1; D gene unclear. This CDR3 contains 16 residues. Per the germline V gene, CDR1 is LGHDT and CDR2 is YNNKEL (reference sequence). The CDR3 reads CANSPTQIDSTDTQYF. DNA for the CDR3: TGTGCCAACAGCCCGACCCAAATAGACAGCACAGATACGCAGTATTTT.

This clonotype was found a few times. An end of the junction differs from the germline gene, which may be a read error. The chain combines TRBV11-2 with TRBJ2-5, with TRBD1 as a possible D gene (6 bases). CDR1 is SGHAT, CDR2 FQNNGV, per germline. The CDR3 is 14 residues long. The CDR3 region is CTSTDMDSRETQYF. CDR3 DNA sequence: TGTACCAGCACGGATATGGACAGCAGGGAGACCCAGTACTTC.

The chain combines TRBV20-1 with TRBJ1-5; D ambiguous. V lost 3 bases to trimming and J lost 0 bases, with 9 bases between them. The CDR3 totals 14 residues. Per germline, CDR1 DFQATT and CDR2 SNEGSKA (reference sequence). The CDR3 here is CSASSVFSNQPQHF. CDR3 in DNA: TGCAGTGCTAGCTCGGTCTTTAGCAATCAGCCCCAGCATTTT.

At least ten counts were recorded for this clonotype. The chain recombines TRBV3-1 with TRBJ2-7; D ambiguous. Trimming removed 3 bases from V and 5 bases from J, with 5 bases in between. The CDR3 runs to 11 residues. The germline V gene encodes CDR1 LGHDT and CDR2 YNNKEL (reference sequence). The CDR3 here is CASSQVHEQYF. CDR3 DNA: TGTGCCAGCAGCCAGGTCCACGAGCAGTACTTC.

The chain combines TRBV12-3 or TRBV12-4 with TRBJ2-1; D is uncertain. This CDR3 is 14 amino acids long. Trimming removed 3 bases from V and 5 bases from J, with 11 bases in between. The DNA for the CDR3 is TGTGCCAGCAGTTTCATAGGCCAAGACAATGAGCAGTTCTTC. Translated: CASSFIGQDNEQFF.

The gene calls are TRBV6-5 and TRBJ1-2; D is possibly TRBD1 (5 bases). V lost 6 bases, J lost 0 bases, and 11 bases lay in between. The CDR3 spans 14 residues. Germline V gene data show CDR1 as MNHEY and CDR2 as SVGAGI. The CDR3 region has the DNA TGTGCCAGCAGAAGGGGTAGGGCTAACTATGGCTACACCTTC. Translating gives CASRRGRANYGYTF.

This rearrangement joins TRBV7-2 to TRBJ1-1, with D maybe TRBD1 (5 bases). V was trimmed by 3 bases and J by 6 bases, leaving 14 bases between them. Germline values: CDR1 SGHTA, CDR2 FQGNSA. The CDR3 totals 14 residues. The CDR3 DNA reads TGTGCCAGCAGCTTTCATGGCAGGGCTGCTGAAGCTTTCTTT. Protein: CASSFHGRAAEAFF. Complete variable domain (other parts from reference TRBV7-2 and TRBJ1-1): GAGVSQSPSNKVTEKGKDVELRCDPISGHTALYWYRQSLGQGLEFLIYFQGNSAPDKSGLPSDRFSAERTGGSVSTLTIQRTQQEDSAVYLCASSFHGRAAEAFFGQGTRLTVV.

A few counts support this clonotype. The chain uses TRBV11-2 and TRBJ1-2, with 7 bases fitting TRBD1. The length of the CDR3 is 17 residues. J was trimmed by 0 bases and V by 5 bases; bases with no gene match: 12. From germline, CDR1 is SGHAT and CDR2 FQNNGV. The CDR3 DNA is TGTGCCAGCAGCCGTAGAGCCGGGACAGCGACTAACTATGGCTACACCTTC. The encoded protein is CASSRRAGTATNYGYTF.

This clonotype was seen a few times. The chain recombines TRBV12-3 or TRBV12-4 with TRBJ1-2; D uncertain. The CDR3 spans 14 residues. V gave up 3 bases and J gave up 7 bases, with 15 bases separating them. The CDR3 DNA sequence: TGTGCCAGCAGTTTCTCGCCGGCAGTCCGTGGCTACACCTTC. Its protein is CASSFSPAVRGYTF.

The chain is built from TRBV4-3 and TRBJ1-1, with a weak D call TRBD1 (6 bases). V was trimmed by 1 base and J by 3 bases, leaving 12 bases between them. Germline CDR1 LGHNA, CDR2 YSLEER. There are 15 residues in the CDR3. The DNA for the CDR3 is TGCGCCAGCAGCCAAGGAAACAGGGCGGACACTGAAGCTTTCTTT. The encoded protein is CASSQGNRADTEAFF.

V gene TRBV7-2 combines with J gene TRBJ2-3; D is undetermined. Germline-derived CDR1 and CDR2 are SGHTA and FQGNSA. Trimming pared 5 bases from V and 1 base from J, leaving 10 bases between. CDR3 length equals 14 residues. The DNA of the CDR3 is TGTGCCAGCAGCCCCCCGGTTGGCACAGATACGCAGTATTTT. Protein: CASSPPVGTDTQYF. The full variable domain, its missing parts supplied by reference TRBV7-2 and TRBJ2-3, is GAGVSQSPSNKVTEKGKDVELRCDPISGHTALYWYRQSLGQGLEFLIYFQGNSAPDKSGLPSDRFSAERTGGSVSTLTIQRTQQEDSAVYLCASSPPVGTDTQYFGPGTRLTVL.

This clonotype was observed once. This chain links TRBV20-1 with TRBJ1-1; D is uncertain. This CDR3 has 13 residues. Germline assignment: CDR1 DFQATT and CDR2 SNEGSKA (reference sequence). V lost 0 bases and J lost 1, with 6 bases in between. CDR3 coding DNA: TGCAGTGCTAGAGACCCTAAGAACACTGAAGCTTTCTTT. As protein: CSARDPKNTEAFF.

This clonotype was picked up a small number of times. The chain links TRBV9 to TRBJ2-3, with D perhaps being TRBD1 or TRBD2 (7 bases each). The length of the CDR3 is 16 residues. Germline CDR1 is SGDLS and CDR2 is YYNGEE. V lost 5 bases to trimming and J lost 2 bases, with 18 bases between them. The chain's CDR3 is CASSAQGGGHTDTQYF. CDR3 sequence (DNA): TGTGCCAGCAGTGCTCAGGGAGGGGGCCACACAGATACGCAGTATTTT.

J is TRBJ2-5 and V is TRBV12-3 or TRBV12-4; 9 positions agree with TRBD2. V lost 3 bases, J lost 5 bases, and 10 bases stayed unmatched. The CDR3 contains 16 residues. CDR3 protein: CASSFWASGTPETQYF. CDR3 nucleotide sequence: TGTGCCAGCAGTTTTTGGGCTAGCGGGACGCCGGAGACCCAGTACTTC.

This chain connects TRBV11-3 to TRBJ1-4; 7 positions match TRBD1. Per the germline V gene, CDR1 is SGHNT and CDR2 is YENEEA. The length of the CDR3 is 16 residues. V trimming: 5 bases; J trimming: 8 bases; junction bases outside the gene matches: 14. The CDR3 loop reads CASSPTRQGVGEKLFF. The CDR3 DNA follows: TGTGCCAGCAGCCCGACACGACAGGGCGTAGGGGAAAAACTGTTTTTT. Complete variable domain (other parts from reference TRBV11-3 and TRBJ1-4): EAGVVQSPRYKIIEKKQPVAFWCNPISGHNTLYWYLQNLGQGPELLIRYENEEAVDDSQLPKDRFSAERLKGVDSTLKIQPAELGDSAVYLCASSPTRQGVGEKLFFGSGTQLSVL.

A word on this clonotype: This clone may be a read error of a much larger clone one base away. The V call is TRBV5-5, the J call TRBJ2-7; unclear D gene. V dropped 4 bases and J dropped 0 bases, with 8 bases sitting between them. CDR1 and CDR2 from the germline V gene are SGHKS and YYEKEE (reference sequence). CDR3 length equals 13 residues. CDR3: CASSIASSYEQYF. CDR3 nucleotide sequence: TGTGCCAGCAGCATAGCCAGCTCCTACGAGCAGTACTTC.

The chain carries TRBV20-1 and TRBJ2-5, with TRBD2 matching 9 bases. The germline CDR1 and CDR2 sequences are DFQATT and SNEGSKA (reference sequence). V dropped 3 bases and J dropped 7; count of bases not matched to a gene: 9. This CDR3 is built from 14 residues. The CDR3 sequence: CSARVAGAPGTQYF. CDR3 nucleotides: TGCAGTGCTAGGGTAGCGGGGGCCCCGGGGACCCAGTACTTC.

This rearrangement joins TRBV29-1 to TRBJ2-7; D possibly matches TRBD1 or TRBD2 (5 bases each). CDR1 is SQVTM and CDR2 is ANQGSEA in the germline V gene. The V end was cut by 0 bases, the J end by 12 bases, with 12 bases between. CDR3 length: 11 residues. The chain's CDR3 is CSVEDLRGVYF. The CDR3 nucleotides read TGCAGCGTTGAAGATCTGAGGGGTGTGTACTTC.

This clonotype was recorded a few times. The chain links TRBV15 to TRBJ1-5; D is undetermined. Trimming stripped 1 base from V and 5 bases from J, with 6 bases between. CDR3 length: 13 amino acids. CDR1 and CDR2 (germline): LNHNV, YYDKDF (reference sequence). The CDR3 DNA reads TGTGCCACCAGCAGAGCCCCGGATCAGCCCCAGCATTTT. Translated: CATSRAPDQPQHF.

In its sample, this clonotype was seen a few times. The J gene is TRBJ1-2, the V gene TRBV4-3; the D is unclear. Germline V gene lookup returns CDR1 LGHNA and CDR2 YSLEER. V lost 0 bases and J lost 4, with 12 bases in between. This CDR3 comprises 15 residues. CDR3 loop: CASSQEARTVYGYTF. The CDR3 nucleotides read TGCGCCAGCAGCCAAGAGGCCCGGACCGTCTATGGCTACACCTTC.

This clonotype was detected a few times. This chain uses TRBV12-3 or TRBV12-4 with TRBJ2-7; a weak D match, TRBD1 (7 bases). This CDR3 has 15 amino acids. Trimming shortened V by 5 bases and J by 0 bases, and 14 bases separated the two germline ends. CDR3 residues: CASSTQEGASYEQYF. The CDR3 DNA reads TGTGCCAGCAGTACACAGGAGGGGGCCTCCTACGAGCAGTACTTC.

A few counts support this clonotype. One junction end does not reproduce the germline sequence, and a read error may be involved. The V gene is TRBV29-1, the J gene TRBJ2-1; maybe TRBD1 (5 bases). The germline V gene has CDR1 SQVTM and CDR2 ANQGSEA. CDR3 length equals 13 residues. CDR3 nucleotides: TGCAGCGTCTCCCGGACCCAGGACAATGAGCGGTTCTTC. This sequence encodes CSVSRTQDNERFF.